This passage covers 24 T cell receptor beta chains from one sample sequenced in a study of shared clonotypes between healthy human individuals. The assay was immunoSEQ multiplex PCR, and TCRdb's table has in-frame clones only and misses some. The table includes some 1.1 million clones, around 77% detected once. The material sequenced was memory CD4+ T cells from PBMCs. The subset here: CD45RA-negative fraction. The receptors were sampled from a man aged 18 to 35 in good health. Some clones in this sample may be carry-over from other donors' samples.

V gene TRBV9 combines with J gene TRBJ2-3, with D maybe TRBD1 (6 bases). The germline V and J ends were trimmed by 4 bases and 2 bases, with 14 bases remaining between them. The CDR3 extends over 15 amino acids. In germline, CDR1 is SGDLS, CDR2 YYNGEE. The CDR3 bases are TGTGCCAGCAGCCCTCAGCCAGGGGTCACAGATACGCAGTATTTT. Its protein is CASSPQPGVTDTQYF.

This clone has more than one count but fewer than ten. The V gene is TRBV18, the J gene TRBJ1-1; TRBD1 aligns across 8 bases. With V trimmed by 3 bases and J by 6 bases, 6 bases remained unmatched. Per the germline V gene, CDR1 is KGHSH and CDR2 is LQKENI. This CDR3 is built from 14 residues. CDR3 loop: CASSPGQGGSEAFF. CDR3 nucleotide sequence: TGTGCCAGCTCACCCGGACAGGGCGGTTCTGAAGCTTTCTTT.

J is TRBJ2-5 and V is TRBV7-2; D is perhaps TRBD2 (6 bases). The V gene's germline CDR1 is SGHTA and CDR2 FQGNSA. There are 13 residues in the CDR3. Deletions cut 5 bases from V and 5 bases from J, with 12 bases between. The CDR3 DNA follows: TGTGCCAGCAGCCGGGGGTGGGAGGAGACCCAGTACTTC. It codes for CASSRGWEETQYF.

The chain couples TRBV19 to TRBJ2-7; perhaps D is TRBD1 or TRBD2 (5 bases each). The CDR3 length is 14 residues. Germline-derived CDR1 and CDR2 are LNHDA and SQIVND (reference sequence). Trimming took 3 bases from V and 5 from J, leaving 14 bases between them. The CDR3 is CASSIRGTGNEQYF. The CDR3 nucleotides read TGTGCCAGTAGTATTAGAGGGACGGGCAACGAGCAGTACTTC.

To note about this clone: A far larger clone differs by one base, so this is likely a read error. The sample holds other DNA sequences that translate to the same CDR3. The chain uses TRBV14 and TRBJ1-2, with unresolved D. The CDR3 is made up of 11 amino acids. Trimming left V 3 bases short and J 8 bases short, with 7 bases between. CDR1 is SGHDN, CDR2 FVKESK, per germline. CDR3 nucleotides: TGTGCCAGCAGCCAGGATGGCGGCTACACCTTC. Protein: CASSQDGGYTF.

For the CDR3, the DNA is TGCGCCAGCAGCCTAATAGGATCACAGGGTAATGAGCAGTTCTTC. This sequence encodes CASSLIGSQGNEQFF. This chain joins TRBV5-1 and TRBJ2-1; TRBD1 might be the D (6 bases). This CDR3 has 15 residues. Trimming stripped 4 bases from V and 7 bases from J, with 18 bases between. The germline V gene encodes CDR1 SGHRS and CDR2 YFSETQ.

The count of this clone is one. V is TRBV28 and J is TRBJ2-3; D perhaps matches TRBD2 (5 bases). The length of the CDR3 is 15 residues. The germline V gene encodes CDR1 MDHEN and CDR2 SYDVKM. Trimming pared 3 bases from V and 1 base from J, leaving 11 bases between. The DNA of the CDR3 is TGTGCCAGCAGTTTCTCGGGGAAGGGCACAGATACGCAGTATTTT. Residues: CASSFSGKGTDTQYF.

This clone was detected a few times. The gene calls are TRBV2 and TRBJ1-4; no reliable D call. CDR1 and CDR2 (germline): SNHLY, FYNNEI. V shed 6 bases and J shed 8 bases, with 19 bases lying between them. The CDR3 is 15 residues long. The CDR3 region has the DNA TGTGCCAGCAGGAATGGACCGGTGGCGGTCGAAAAACTGTTTTTT. This encodes CASRNGPVAVEKLFF.

This chain uses TRBV6-1 with TRBJ1-2, with 7 bases that match TRBD1. V lost 1 base to trimming and J lost 2 bases; unmatched junction nucleotides: 4. CDR1 and CDR2 (germline): MNHNS, SASEGT. The CDR3 is 15 amino acids. CDR3 sequence (DNA): TGTGCCAGCAGTGAAGAACAGGGGATAAACTATGGCTACACCTTC. Encoded protein: CASSEEQGINYGYTF.

This chain uses TRBV5-1 with TRBJ1-2; 7 bases align to TRBD1. CDR1 SGHRS and CDR2 YFSETQ come from the germline V gene. Trimming at V came to 4 bases and at J to 6 bases, leaving 6 bases not matched to a gene. The CDR3 extends over 13 amino acids. Written as DNA, the CDR3 is TGCGCCAGCAGCCCCGGACAGGTTAATGGCTACACCTTC. It specifies CASSPGQVNGYTF.

V usage is TRBV28 and J usage is TRBJ2-7; tentative D call: TRBD1 (6 bases). Trimming removed 7 bases from V and 9 bases from J, with 25 bases in between. Per the germline V gene, CDR1 is MDHEN and CDR2 is SYDVKM. This CDR3 comprises 15 residues. CDR3 region: CASTLEQGPSVGQYF. The CDR3 DNA follows: TGTGCCAGCACACTCGAACAGGGCCCCTCCGTGGGGCAGTACTTC.

This clone was detected only a few times. V is TRBV18 and J is TRBJ1-1; possibly TRBD1 for D (5 bases). The CDR3 loop spans 13 amino acids. Germline lookup yields CDR1 KGHSH and CDR2 LQKENI. Trimming removed 2 bases from V and 5 bases from J, with 9 bases in between. The CDR3 DNA reads TGTGCCAGCTCACCAGGGGCACAAACTGAAGCTTTCTTT. Its translation: CASSPGAQTEAFF.

About this clone itself: A read error may be the cause here, since a much bigger clone is one base away. The V call is TRBV7-9, the J call TRBJ1-1; D unclear. The length of the CDR3 is 13 residues. The germline V gene encodes CDR1 SEHNR and CDR2 FQNEAQ (reference sequence). V was trimmed by 2 bases and J by 1 base, leaving 5 bases between them. The CDR3 region is CASSLTRNTEAFF. In DNA, the CDR3 is TGTGCCAGCAGCTTAACACGGAACACTGAAGCTTTCTTT.

This chain joins TRBV9 and TRBJ1-3, with D perhaps matching TRBD1 (6 bases). Germline-derived CDR1 and CDR2 are SGDLS and YYNGEE. V lost 4 bases and J lost 0, with 17 bases in between. The CDR3 is 17 amino acids. The CDR3 region is CASSLRPGQYSGNTIYF. The CDR3 DNA is TGTGCCAGCAGCCTCAGGCCTGGACAGTACTCTGGAAACACCATATATTTT.

This CDR3 reads CASSPRTGSDSGNTIYF. CDR3 DNA sequence: TGTGCCAGCTCACCGAGGACAGGATCGGACTCTGGAAACACCATATATTTT. This chain joins TRBV18 and TRBJ1-3, with 7 bases identical to TRBD1. Per germline, CDR1 KGHSH and CDR2 LQKENI. This CDR3 region has 17 residues. V trimming: 3 bases; J trimming: 0 bases; junction bases outside the gene matches: 8. Full variable domain (missing parts from reference TRBV18 and TRBJ1-3): NAGVMQNPRHLVRRRGQEARLRCSPMKGHSHVYWYRQLPEEGLKFMVYLQKENIIDESGMPKERFSAEFPKEGPSILRIQQVVRGDSAAYFCASSPRTGSDSGNTIYFGEGSWLTVV.

The chain recombines TRBV7-2 with TRBJ1-5, with a weak D call TRBD1 (5 bases). The germline V gene encodes CDR1 SGHTA and CDR2 FQGNSA. Trimming cost V 5 bases and J 1 base, with 12 bases left between them. The CDR3 covers 15 residues. The CDR3 loop reads CASSIVGGSNQPQHF. The CDR3 DNA reads TGTGCCAGCAGCATAGTTGGGGGGAGCAATCAGCCCCAGCATTTT.

CDR3 bases: TGTGCCAGCAGTTCCGGGGGGGCAGCGGGAGGGAGCTCCTACGAGCAGTACTTC. This codes for CASSSGGAAGGSSYEQYF. This chain links TRBV27 with TRBJ2-7, with 10 bases aligning to TRBD2. The V gene end was trimmed by 4 bases and the J gene end by 0 bases; junction bases not matched to a gene: 12. The length of the CDR3 is 18 residues. In germline, CDR1 is MNHEY, CDR2 SMNVEV (reference sequence).

The chain combines TRBV18 with TRBJ2-5; 7 bases align to TRBD2. The ends lost 4 bases at V and 2 bases at J; junction bases unmatched: 10. This CDR3 spans 16 amino acids. In germline, CDR1 is KGHSH, CDR2 LQKENI. CDR3 DNA: TGTGCCAGCTCACTTTACCAGGCTAGCGGTCAAGAGACCCAGTACTTC. This codes for CASSLYQASGQETQYF.

The rearrangement uses TRBV6-1 and TRBJ2-7; D uncertain. CDR1 and CDR2 from the germline V gene are MNHNS and SASEGT. CDR3 size: 13 residues. V lost 6 bases and J 4 bases, leaving 13 bases between the germline ends. CDR3 DNA sequence: TGTGCCAGCAGCGAGCAGTTCCCTTACGAGCAGTACTTC. Its protein product is CASSEQFPYEQYF.

V and J are TRBV6-1 and TRBJ1-5, with 10 nucleotides matching TRBD1. The CDR3 is 14 amino acids. CDR1 is MNHNS and CDR2 is SASEGT in the germline V gene. After removal of 9 bases from V and 7 bases from J, the junction contained 9 bases not matched to a gene. This CDR3 reads CASMPRTGGQPQHF. As DNA, the CDR3 is TGTGCCAGTATGCCGCGGACAGGGGGACAGCCCCAGCATTTT.

Only a few counts were recorded for this clone. The CDR3 spells CASSPLTGVPNYGYTF. The CDR3 DNA sequence: TGTGCCAGCAGTCCACTGACAGGGGTCCCTAACTATGGCTACACCTTC. The rearrangement joins TRBV27 to TRBJ1-2; TRBD1 agrees at 8 bases. The CDR3 is 16 residues long. The germline V gene encodes CDR1 MNHEY and CDR2 SMNVEV (reference sequence). With V trimmed by 5 bases and J by 0 bases, 8 bases remained unmatched.

The gene calls are TRBV7-2 and TRBJ2-3; TRBD2 might be the D (5 bases). V gave up 5 bases and J gave up 5 bases, with 17 bases separating them. CDR3 length: 15 residues. Germline lookup yields CDR1 SGHTA and CDR2 FQGNSA. The CDR3 spells CASSLPGIRRDTQYF. The CDR3 DNA follows: TGTGCCAGCAGCCTCCCCGGGATCCGTCGAGATACGCAGTATTTT.

This clone has a handful of counts. V is TRBV2 and J is TRBJ1-1; no firm D call. Trimming shortened V by 6 bases and J by 0 bases, and 11 bases separated the two germline ends. CDR1 and CDR2 (germline): SNHLY, FYNNEI. The CDR3 is 14 amino acids. The CDR3 here is CASRFQGLNTEAFF. The CDR3 nucleotides read TGTGCCAGCAGGTTTCAAGGACTGAACACTGAAGCTTTCTTT.

This clone appeared a single time. The chain is built from TRBV7-9 and TRBJ1-1; D perhaps matches TRBD1 (5 bases). The CDR3 has 13 amino acids. V was cut by 1 base and J by 11 bases, with 14 bases left in between. Germline V lookup: CDR1 SEHNR, CDR2 FQNEAQ (reference sequence). The CDR3 loop reads CASSLGQPLRAFF. CDR3 coding DNA: TGTGCCAGCAGCTTAGGACAGCCCCTGAGGGCTTTCTTT.